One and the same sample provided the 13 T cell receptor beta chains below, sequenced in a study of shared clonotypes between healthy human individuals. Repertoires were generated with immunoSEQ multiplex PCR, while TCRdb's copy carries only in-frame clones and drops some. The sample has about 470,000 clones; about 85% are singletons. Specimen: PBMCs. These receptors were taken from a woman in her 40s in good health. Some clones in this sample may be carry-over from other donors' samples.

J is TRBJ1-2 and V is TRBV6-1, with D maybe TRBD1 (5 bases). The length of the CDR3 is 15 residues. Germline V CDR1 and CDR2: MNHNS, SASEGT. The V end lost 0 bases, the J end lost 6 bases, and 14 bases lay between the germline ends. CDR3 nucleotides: TGTGCCAGCAGTGAAGCTGGGTGGGGGGGACATGGCTACACCTTC. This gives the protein CASSEAGWGGHGYTF.

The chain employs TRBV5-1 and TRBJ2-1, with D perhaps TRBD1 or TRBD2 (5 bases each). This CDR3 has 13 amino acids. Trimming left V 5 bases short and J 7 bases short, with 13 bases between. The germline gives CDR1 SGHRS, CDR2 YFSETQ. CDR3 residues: CASRGDLGNEQFF. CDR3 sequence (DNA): TGCGCCAGCAGAGGGGACCTGGGGAATGAGCAGTTCTTC.

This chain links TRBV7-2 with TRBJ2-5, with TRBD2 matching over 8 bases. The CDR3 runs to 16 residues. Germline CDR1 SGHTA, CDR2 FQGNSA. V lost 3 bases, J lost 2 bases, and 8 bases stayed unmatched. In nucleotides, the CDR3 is TGTGCCAGCAGCTTCTCAGGCGGGAGGAGACAAGAGACCCAGTACTTC. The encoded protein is CASSFSGGRRQETQYF.

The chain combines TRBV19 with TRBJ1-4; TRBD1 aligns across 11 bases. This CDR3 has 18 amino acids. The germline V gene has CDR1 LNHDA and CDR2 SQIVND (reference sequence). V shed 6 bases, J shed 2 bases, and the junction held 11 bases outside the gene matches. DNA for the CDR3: TGTGCCAGTAGCCACCCTCCGGGACAGGGGGAGACTAATGAAAAACTGTTTTTT. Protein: CASSHPPGQGETNEKLFF.

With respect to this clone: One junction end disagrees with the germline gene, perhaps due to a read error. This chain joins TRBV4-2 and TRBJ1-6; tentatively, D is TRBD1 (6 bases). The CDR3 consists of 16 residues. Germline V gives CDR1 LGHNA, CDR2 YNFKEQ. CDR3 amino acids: CASGQDGGQSNSPLHF. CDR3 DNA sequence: TGTGCCAGCGGCCAAGATGGAGGACAGAGTAATTCACCCCTCCACTTT.

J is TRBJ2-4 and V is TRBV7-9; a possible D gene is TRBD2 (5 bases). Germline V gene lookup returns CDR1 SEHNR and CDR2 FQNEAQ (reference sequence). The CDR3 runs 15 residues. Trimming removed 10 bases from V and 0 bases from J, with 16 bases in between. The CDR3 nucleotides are TGTGCCACGGGAAGAGGCCTCTTAGCCAAAAACATTCAGTACTTC. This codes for CATGRGLLAKNIQYF.

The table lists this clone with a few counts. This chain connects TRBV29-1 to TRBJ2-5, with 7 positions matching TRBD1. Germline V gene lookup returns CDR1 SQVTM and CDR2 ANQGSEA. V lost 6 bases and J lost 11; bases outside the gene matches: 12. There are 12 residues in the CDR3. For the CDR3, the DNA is TGCAGCGTGGACGGGACAGCCACCGTACAGTACTTC. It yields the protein CSVDGTATVQYF.

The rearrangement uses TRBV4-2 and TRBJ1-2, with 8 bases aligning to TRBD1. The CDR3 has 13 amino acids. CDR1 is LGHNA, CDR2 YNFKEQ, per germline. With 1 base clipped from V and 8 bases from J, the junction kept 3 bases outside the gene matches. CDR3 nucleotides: TGTGCCAGCAGCCAAGGACAGGGGATAGGCTACACCTTC. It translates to CASSQGQGIGYTF.

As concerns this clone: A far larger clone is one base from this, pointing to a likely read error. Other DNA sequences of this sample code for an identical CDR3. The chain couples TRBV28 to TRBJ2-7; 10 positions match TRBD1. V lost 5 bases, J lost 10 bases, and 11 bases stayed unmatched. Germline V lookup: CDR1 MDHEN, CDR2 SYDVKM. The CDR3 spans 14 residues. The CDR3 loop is CASSQDRGKGEQYF. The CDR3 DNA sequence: TGTGCCAGCAGTCAGGACAGGGGGAAGGGAGAACAGTACTTC.

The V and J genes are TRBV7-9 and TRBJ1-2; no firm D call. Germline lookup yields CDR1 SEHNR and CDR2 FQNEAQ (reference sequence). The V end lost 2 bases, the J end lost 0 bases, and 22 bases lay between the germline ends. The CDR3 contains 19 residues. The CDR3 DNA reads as TGTGCCAGCAGCTTATACCCTCAGGAGACCAGGCCTTCTAACTATGGCTACACCTTC. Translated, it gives CASSLYPQETRPSNYGYTF. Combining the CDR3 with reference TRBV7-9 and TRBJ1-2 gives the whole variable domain DTGVSQNPRHKITKRGQNVTFRCDPISEHNRLYWYRQTLGQGPEFLTYFQNEAQLEKSRLLSDRFSAERPKGSFSTLEIQRTEQGDSAMYLCASSLYPQETRPSNYGYTFGSGTRLTVV.

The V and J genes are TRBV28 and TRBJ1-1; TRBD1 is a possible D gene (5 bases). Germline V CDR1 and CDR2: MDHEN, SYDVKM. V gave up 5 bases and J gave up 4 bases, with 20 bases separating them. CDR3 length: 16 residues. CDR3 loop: CASSLRAGGGGTEAFF. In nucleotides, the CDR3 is TGTGCCAGCAGTCTACGGGCCGGGGGGGGAGGCACTGAAGCTTTCTTT.

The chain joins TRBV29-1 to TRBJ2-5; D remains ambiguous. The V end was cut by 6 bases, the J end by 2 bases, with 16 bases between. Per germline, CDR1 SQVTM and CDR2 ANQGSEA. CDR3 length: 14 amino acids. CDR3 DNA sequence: TGCAGCGTCCCCCGATTGGCGAAACAAGAGACCCAGTACTTC. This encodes CSVPRLAKQETQYF.

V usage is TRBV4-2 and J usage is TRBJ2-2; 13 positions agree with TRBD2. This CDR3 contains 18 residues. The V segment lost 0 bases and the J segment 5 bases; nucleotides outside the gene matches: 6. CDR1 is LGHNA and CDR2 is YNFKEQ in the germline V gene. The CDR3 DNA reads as TGTGCCAGCAGCCAAGATCCGGTGACTAGCGGGAGGACCGGGGAGCTGTTTTTT. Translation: CASSQDPVTSGRTGELFF.